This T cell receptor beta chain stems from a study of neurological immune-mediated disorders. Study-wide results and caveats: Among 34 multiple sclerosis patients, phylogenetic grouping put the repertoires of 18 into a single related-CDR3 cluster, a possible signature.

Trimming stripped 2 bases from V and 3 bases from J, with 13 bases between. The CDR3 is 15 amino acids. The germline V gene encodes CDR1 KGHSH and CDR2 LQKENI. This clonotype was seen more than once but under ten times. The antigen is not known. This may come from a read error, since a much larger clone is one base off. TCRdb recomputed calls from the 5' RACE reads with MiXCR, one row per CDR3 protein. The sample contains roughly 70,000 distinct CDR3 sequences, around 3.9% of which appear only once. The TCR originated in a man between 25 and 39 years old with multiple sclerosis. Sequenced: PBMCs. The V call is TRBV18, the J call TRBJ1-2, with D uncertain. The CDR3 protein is CASSPADLLHYGYTF. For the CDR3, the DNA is TGTGCCAGCTCACCAGCAGACCTATTGCACTATGGCTACACCTTC.